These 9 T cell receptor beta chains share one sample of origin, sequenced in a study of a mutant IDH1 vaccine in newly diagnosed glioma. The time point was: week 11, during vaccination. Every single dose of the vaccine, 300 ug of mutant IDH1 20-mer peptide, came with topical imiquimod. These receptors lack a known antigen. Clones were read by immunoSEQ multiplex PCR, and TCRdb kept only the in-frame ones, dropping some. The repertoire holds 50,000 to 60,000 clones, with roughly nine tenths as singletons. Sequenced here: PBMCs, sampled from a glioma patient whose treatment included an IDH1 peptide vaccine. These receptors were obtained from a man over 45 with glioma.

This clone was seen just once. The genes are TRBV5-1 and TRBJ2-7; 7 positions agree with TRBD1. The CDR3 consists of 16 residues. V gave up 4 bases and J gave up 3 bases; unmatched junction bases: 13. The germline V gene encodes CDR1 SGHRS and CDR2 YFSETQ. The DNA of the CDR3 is TGCGCCAGCAGCCTTAGACAGGGAAGGGTGAACTACGAGCAGTACTTC. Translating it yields CASSLRQGRVNYEQYF. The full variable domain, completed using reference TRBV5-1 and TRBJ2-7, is KAGVTQTPRYLIKTRGQQVTLSCSPISGHRSVSWYQQTPGQGLQFLFEYFSETQRNKGNFPGRFSGRQFSNSRSEMNVSTLELGDSALYLCASSLRQGRVNYEQYFGPGTRLTVT.

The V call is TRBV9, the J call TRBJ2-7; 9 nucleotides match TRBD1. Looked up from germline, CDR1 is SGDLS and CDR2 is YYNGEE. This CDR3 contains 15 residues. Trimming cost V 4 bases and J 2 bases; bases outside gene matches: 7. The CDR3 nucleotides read TGTGCCAGCAGCCCACGTGGGACAGGGCCCTACGAGCAGTACTTC. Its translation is CASSPRGTGPYEQYF.

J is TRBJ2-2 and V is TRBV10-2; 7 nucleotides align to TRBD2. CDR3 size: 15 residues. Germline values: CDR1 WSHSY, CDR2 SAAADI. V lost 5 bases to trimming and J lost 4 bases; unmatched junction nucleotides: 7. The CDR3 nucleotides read TGCGCCAGCAGTTATGCCAGGGAGGGCACCGGGGAGCTGTTTTTT. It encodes CASSYAREGTGELFF.

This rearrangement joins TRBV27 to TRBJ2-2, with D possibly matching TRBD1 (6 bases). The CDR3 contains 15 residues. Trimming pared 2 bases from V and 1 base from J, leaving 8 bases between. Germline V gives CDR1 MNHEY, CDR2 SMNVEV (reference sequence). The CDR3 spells CASSLIGGNTGELFF. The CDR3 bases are TGTGCCAGCAGTTTAATAGGGGGGAACACCGGGGAGCTGTTTTTT.

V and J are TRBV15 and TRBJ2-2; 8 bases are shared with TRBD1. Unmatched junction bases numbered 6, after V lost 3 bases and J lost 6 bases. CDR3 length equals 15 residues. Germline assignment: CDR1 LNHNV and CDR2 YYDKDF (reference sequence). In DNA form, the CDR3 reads TGTGCCACCAGCAGCAGGGGGCGAAAGGCCGGGGAGCTGTTTTTT. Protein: CATSSRGRKAGELFF.

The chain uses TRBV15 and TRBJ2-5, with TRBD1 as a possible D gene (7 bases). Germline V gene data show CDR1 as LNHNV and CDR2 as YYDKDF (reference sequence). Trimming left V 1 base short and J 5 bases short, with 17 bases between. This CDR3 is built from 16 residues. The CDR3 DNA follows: TGTGCCACCAGCAGAGCCGGGGGACAGCCGCGGGAGACCCAGTACTTC. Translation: CATSRAGGQPRETQYF. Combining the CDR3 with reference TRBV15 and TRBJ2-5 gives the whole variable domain DAMVIQNPRYQVTQFGKPVTLSCSQTLNHNVMYWYQQKSSQAPKLLFHYYDKDFNNEADTPDNFQSRRPNTSFCFLDIRSPGLGDTAMYLCATSRAGGQPRETQYFGPGTRLLVL.

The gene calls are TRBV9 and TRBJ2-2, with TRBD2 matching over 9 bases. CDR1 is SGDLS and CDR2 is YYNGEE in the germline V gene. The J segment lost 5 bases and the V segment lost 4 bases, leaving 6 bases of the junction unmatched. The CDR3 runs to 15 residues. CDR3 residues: CASSFYSGSTGELFF. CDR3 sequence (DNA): TGTGCCAGCAGCTTCTATAGCGGGAGTACCGGGGAGCTGTTTTTT.

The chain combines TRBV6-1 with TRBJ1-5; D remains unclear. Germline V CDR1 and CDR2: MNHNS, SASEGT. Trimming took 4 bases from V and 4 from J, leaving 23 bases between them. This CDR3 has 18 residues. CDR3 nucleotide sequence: TGTGCCAGCAGTGTTGCATGTGACGGTCGGAAATCTAATCAGCCCCAGCATTTT. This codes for CASSVACDGRKSNQPQHF.

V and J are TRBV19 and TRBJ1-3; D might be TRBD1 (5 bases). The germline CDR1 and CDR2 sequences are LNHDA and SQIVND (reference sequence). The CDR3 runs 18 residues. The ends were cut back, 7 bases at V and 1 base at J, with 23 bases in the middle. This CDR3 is CASTHAFRDGSSGNTIYF. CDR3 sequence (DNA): TGTGCCAGTACCCACGCCTTTAGGGACGGGTCATCTGGAAACACCATATATTTT.